A selection of T cell receptor beta chains follows, all from one sample in a study of shared clonotypes between healthy human individuals. TCRdb's table, derived via immunoSEQ multiplex PCR, lists solely in-frame clones and lacks some. The sample yields 530,000 or so clones, approximately 79% seen once. The specimen was PBMCs. The origin of the receptors is a middle-aged woman in good health. Some clones in this sample may be carry-over from other donors' samples. The CDR3 runs from the conserved cysteine through the conserved F or W. The order of the fields is V gene, J gene, D gene, clone size, CDR3 DNA, CDR3 protein. The D gene is left open where the match is weak. Clone size is shown for a subset of rows, as once, few, many or a class of expanded clone.

TRBV30,TRBJ1-6,NA,NA,TGTGCCTGGTCAGTTCTCAATTCACCCCTCCACTTT,CAWSVLNSPLHF
TRBV11-2,TRBJ2-3,TRBD2,NA,TGTGCCACAGAGGCGGGAGTAAGCACAGATACGCAGTATTTT,CATEAGVSTDTQYF
TRBV28,TRBJ1-5,TRBD1,NA,TGTGCCAGCAGGTGGGGGCAGGGGGGCAATCAGCCCCAGCATTTT,CASRWGQGGNQPQHF
TRBV4-3,TRBJ2-7,TRBD2,NA,TGCGCCAGCAGCCAGTCGGGGGGGAGGGCCTACGAGCAGTACTTC,CASSQSGGRAYEQYF
TRBV9,TRBJ2-7,TRBD1,NA,TGTGCCAGCAGCCCCCGGACAGGGTATGTGGGCGAGCAGTACTTC,CASSPRTGYVGEQYF
TRBV5-1,TRBJ2-4,NA,NA,TGCGCCAGCAGCCCCCAGGGGCTAGCCAAAAACATTCAGTACTTC,CASSPQGLAKNIQYF
TRBV5-6,TRBJ1-1,TRBD1,few,TGTGCCAGCAGCTTAAGGACAGGGGCTGAAGCTTTCTTT,CASSLRTGAEAFF
TRBV14,TRBJ2-5,NA,NA,TGTGCCAGCAGCCAAGCAGGGGCTGGGGAGACCCAGTACTTC,CASSQAGAGETQYF
TRBV28,TRBJ2-4,NA,NA,TGTGCCAGCAGGCAAGCTGGACAGAGAAACATTCAGTACTTC,CASRQAGQRNIQYF
TRBV5-1,TRBJ1-1,NA,NA,TGCGCCAGCAGCCTACACGGGAGGAACACTGAAGCTTTCTTT,CASSLHGRNTEAFF
TRBV7-9,TRBJ2-1,TRBD2,NA,TGTGCCAGCAGCTCGTCGGGTAGCGGGGTCTACAATGAGCAGTTCTTC,CASSSSGSGVYNEQFF
TRBV21-1,TRBJ1-2,NA,NA,TGTGCCAGCAGCAAGCCGACCCGGGACAGGGGGACCTGCCTCCACTATGGCTACACCTTC,CASSKPTRDRGTCLHYGYTF
TRBV7-6,TRBJ2-1,TRBD2,NA,TGTGCCAGCAGCTTAGTAGCTAGCGGGAGCCACGGAACTGAGCAGTTCTTC,CASSLVASGSHGTEQFF
TRBV5-1,TRBJ2-6,NA,NA,TGCGCCAGCAGACCTAGGGGCTCTGGGGCCAACGTCCTGACTTTC,CASRPRGSGANVLTF
TRBV29-1,TRBJ1-4,NA,NA,TGCAGCGTTGCGGGGTATAGAGGGGAAAAACTGTTTTTT,CSVAGYRGEKLFF
TRBV7-3,TRBJ2-1,NA,NA,TGTGCCAGCAGCACCTACTCACTCCGAGAGCAGTTCTTC,CASSTYSLREQFF
TRBV5-4,TRBJ2-7,NA,once,TGTGCCAGCAGCTGGGACAATTCGTACGAGCAGTACTTC,CASSWDNSYEQYF
TRBV18,TRBJ1-1,TRBD1,NA,TGTGCCAGCTCATCTGACAGGGGGGGGAACACTGAAGCTTTCTTT,CASSSDRGGNTEAFF
TRBV7-3,TRBJ2-5,TRBD2,NA,TGTGCCAGCAGCTTAGACGGGAGGGTCGTCGGGGAGACCCAGTACTTC,CASSLDGRVVGETQYF
TRBV9,TRBJ2-5,TRBD1,NA,TGTGCCAGCAGCGTAGTGGGGACAGGCGTGGAGACCCAGTACTTC,CASSVVGTGVETQYF
TRBV11-2,TRBJ2-1,NA,NA,TGTGCCAGCAGCCGGAGCGCGGCCCGGAACAATGAGCAGTTCTTC,CASSRSAARNNEQFF
TRBV18,TRBJ1-2,NA,NA,TGTGCCAGCAGAGACTGGGGGGCTAACTATGGCTACACCTTC,CASRDWGANYGYTF
TRBV6-5,TRBJ2-6,TRBD1,NA,TGTGCCAGCAGCCCTGGACAGGGCTCTTTTCACGTCCTGACTTTC,CASSPGQGSFHVLTF
TRBV5-1,TRBJ1-1,NA,few,TGCGCCAGCAGCTTATCTCATCCGGGGGGAGCGGCTTTCTTT,CASSLSHPGGAAFF
TRBV9,TRBJ2-5,TRBD2,NA,TGTGCCAGCAGCGCCGGACTAGCGGAAGAGACCCAGTACTTC,CASSAGLAEETQYF
TRBV28,TRBJ2-7,TRBD1,few,TGTGCCAGCAGTTTCAGGGGGTCCGCCTACGAGCAGTACTTC,CASSFRGSAYEQYF
TRBV7-9,TRBJ2-3,NA,NA,TGTGCCAGCAGCTTAGGTCTAGTTGGAGATACGCAGTATTTT,CASSLGLVGDTQYF
TRBV2,TRBJ1-5,NA,NA,TGTGCCAGCAGCGTGACAGATACTTCTCAGCCCCAGCATTTT,CASSVTDTSQPQHF
TRBV7-2,TRBJ1-4,NA,NA,TGTGCCAGCAGCTTGGATTTGGGCGCAGCGATCGAAAAACTGTTTTTT,CASSLDLGAAIEKLFF
TRBV7-6,TRBJ2-1,TRBD1,NA,TGTGCCAGCAGCTCACCTGACAGGGGTGGTGAGCAGTTCTTC,CASSSPDRGGEQFF
TRBV10-3,TRBJ1-1,NA,few,TGTGCCATCAGGATTCGGGGCGAAAAGAACACTGAAGCTTTCTTT,CAIRIRGEKNTEAFF
TRBV28,TRBJ2-7,NA,NA,TGTGCCAGCAGAACTACCTCCTACGAGCAGTACTTC,CASRTTSYEQYF
TRBV14,TRBJ2-7,TRBD1,NA,TGTGCCAGCAGCCACGACAGGGGGAGCGAGCAGTACTTC,CASSHDRGSEQYF
TRBV28,TRBJ2-1,NA,NA,TGTGCCAGCAGCGGGAGTGTATCCTACAATGAGCAGTTCTTC,CASSGSVSYNEQFF
TRBV6-4,TRBJ2-3,TRBD2,NA,TGTGCCAGCAGCCTCCAGGGTAGCGGGTCTCCAGATACGCAGTATTTT,CASSLQGSGSPDTQYF
TRBV18,TRBJ2-7,NA,NA,TGTGCCAGCTCACCGTCGTTAGGGCACCACGAGCAGTACTTC,CASSPSLGHHEQYF
TRBV30,TRBJ2-1,TRBD1,NA,TGTGCCTGGAGTTGGGACAGAGACTACAATGAGCAGTTCTTC,CAWSWDRDYNEQFF
TRBV11-2,TRBJ2-7,NA,NA,TGTGCCAGCAGCTTAGGGCTAGCGAGCGCCTACGAGCAGTACTTC,CASSLGLASAYEQYF
TRBV7-2,TRBJ2-2,TRBD1,NA,TGTGCCAGCAGCTACCGGGGACAGGGGGCCGGGGAGCTGTTTTTT,CASSYRGQGAGELFF
TRBV4-3,TRBJ2-3,NA,NA,TGCGCCAGCAGCCACTCCTCTCAGGCAGGGGGGTATCTTAGCACAGATACGCAGTATTTT,CASSHSSQAGGYLSTDTQYF
TRBV15,TRBJ1-1,TRBD1,few,TGTGCCACCAGCAGAACAGGGGAGACTGAAGCTTTCTTT,CATSRTGETEAFF
TRBV9,TRBJ2-3,NA,NA,TGTGCCAGCAGCGAGGCCACGTTAGGGGATACGCAGTATTTT,CASSEATLGDTQYF
TRBV5-4,TRBJ1-5,NA,NA,TGTGCCAGCAGCCTAGATAGTCAGCCCCAGCATTTT,CASSLDSQPQHF
TRBV2,TRBJ2-1,TRBD2,NA,TGTGCCAGCAGGACTAGCGGGAGAAACGGTGAGCAGTTCTTC,CASRTSGRNGEQFF
TRBV7-9,TRBJ2-1,NA,few,TGTGCCAGCAGCTTAGCGGCCGGACGAAATGAGCAGTTCTTC,CASSLAAGRNEQFF